What follows are 13 T cell receptor beta chains derived from one specimen sequenced in a study of patients and donors after allogeneic stem cell transplantation. TCRdb used MiXCR to reprocess the RT-PCR reads, holding one entry per CDR3 protein. The table shows about 160,000 distinct CDR3 sequences, with approximately 22% occurring only once. Sequencing used blood, either unsorted or a sorted T cell fraction (not recorded which). These TCRs come from a human donor who was either an allogeneic HSCT recipient or a stem cell or donor lymphocyte infusion donor (not recorded which). It is not recorded whose cells these are; they may come from a transplant donor.

This clonotype showed up just a few times. The chain is built from TRBV7-9 and TRBJ2-1, with 9 nucleotides matching TRBD2. With 1 base clipped from V and 6 bases from J, the junction kept 7 bases outside the gene matches. The CDR3 sequence is 16 residues long. In germline, CDR1 is SEHNR, CDR2 FQNEAQ (reference sequence). The CDR3 region has the DNA TGTGCCAGCAGCTTAGTTGTAGCGGGAGACCTCAATGAGCAGTTCTTC. Its translation is CASSLVVAGDLNEQFF.

This chain uses TRBV29-1 with TRBJ1-2, with D unclear. V was pared by 3 bases and J by 4 bases, with 12 bases between. The CDR3 consists of 13 residues. In germline, CDR1 is SQVTM, CDR2 ANQGSEA. CDR3 DNA sequence: TGCAGCGTTGAGTGGCAGAGATCCTATGGCTACACCTTC. Protein sequence: CSVEWQRSYGYTF.

This clonotype came up a few times. The CDR3 sequence is CASSPGFIQYF. Written as DNA, the CDR3 is TGTGCCAGCAGCCCGGGATTCATTCAGTACTTC. V gene TRBV12-3 or TRBV12-4 combines with J gene TRBJ2-4; possible D gene TRBD2, 5 bases. The CDR3 is made up of 11 amino acids. V lost 6 bases and J 9 bases, leaving 9 bases between the germline ends.

This sequence joins TRBV10-3 and TRBJ2-7; either TRBD1 or TRBD2 may fit D (5 bases each). V lost 11 bases, J lost 2 bases, and 13 bases lay in between. This CDR3 is 12 amino acids long. CDR1 and CDR2 from the germline V gene are ENHRY and SYGVKD. The CDR3 protein is CAAGTETYEQYF. In DNA, the CDR3 is TGTGCCGCCGGGACGGAGACCTACGAGCAGTACTTC.

In its sample, this clonotype was seen a few times. This chain uses TRBV12-3 or TRBV12-4 with TRBJ2-7, with D possibly being TRBD2 (5 bases). V was shortened by 1 base and J by 4 bases, with 17 bases between the two germline ends. The CDR3 is 16 residues long. Written as DNA, the CDR3 is TGTGCCAGCAGTTTAGGGGCCCGGATGAGAGGGTACGAGCAGTACTTC. Translating it yields CASSLGARMRGYEQYF.

The chain couples TRBV7-9 to TRBJ1-1; 8 nucleotides match TRBD1. Germline V gene lookup returns CDR1 SEHNR and CDR2 FQNEAQ (reference sequence). V lost 3 bases to trimming and J lost 6 bases; unmatched junction nucleotides: 9. CDR3 length: 15 amino acids. CDR3 DNA: TGTGCCAGCAGCTTCCCCAGGGGGCTGGGCTCTGAAGCTTTCTTT. Translating gives CASSFPRGLGSEAFF.

This clonotype was detected a few times. The rearrangement uses TRBV4-1 and TRBJ1-2; the D gene is possibly TRBD1 (6 bases). Trimming cost V 2 bases and J 4 bases, with 11 bases left between them. The CDR3 totals 14 residues. Germline lookup yields CDR1 MGHRA and CDR2 YSYEKL. The CDR3 loop reads CASSQRGVAYGYTF. The DNA of the CDR3 is TGCGCCAGCAGCCAAAGGGGGGTAGCCTATGGCTACACCTTC.

The chain combines TRBV5-1 with TRBJ2-2, with TRBD1 matching over 8 bases. The CDR3 spans 16 residues. V shed 4 bases, J shed 8 bases, and the junction held 13 bases outside the gene matches. The germline V gene encodes CDR1 SGHRS and CDR2 YFSETQ. The CDR3 coding sequence is TGCGCCAGCAGCCTGACAGGGGTTTTTACACCGGGGGAGCTGTTTTTT. Translation: CASSLTGVFTPGELFF. Drawing the rest from reference TRBV5-1 and TRBJ2-2, the complete variable domain is KAGVTQTPRYLIKTRGQQVTLSCSPISGHRSVSWYQQTPGQGLQFLFEYFSETQRNKGNFPGRFSGRQFSNSRSEMNVSTLELGDSALYLCASSLTGVFTPGELFFGEGSRLTVL.

The rearrangement links TRBV29-1 to TRBJ1-2, with D possibly TRBD1 on 6 matching bases. Germline V CDR1 and CDR2: SQVTM, ANQGSEA. The V and J ends lost 5 bases and 8 bases respectively, with 21 bases between them. CDR3 size: 14 residues. CDR3 DNA sequence: TGCAGCGTTCGGACAGCCTTAATAGGTTGGGGCTACACCTTC. Translation: CSVRTALIGWGYTF.

The chain employs TRBV12-3 or TRBV12-4 and TRBJ2-1; D possibly corresponds to TRBD1 (5 bases). V was pared by 8 bases and J by 0 bases, with 17 bases between. The CDR3 consists of 16 residues. This CDR3 is CASYSGAQFSYNEQFF. The DNA of the CDR3 is TGTGCCAGCTATTCTGGGGCCCAATTCTCCTACAATGAGCAGTTCTTC.

This chain joins TRBV7-9 and TRBJ2-2, with 10 bases matching TRBD2. The CDR3 covers 14 residues. Trimming cost V 5 bases and J 7 bases; bases outside gene matches: 4. Germline V gene sequence: CDR1 SEHNR, CDR2 FQNEAQ (reference sequence). The CDR3 nucleotides are TGTGCCAGCAGCGTTAGCGGGAGGAACGGGGAGCTGTTTTTT. Encoded protein: CASSVSGRNGELFF.

In this sample, this clonotype turned up a few times. The conserved closing phenylalanine or tryptophan is absent in this CDR3, likely reflecting a read error. The DNA is omitted, as the CDR3 cannot be located on it reliably, and the CDR3 follows TCRdb's listing. The V call is TRBV20-1, the J call TRBJ1-2. Germline V gene data show CDR1 as DFQATT and CDR2 as SNEGSKA (reference sequence). The CDR3 totals 13 residues, both ends included. The CDR3 sequence: CSAQDNRGPLLIV.

The chain is built from TRBV4-3 and TRBJ1-6; possibly TRBD1 for D (6 bases). V lost 0 bases and J 5 bases, leaving 14 bases between the germline ends. From germline, CDR1 is LGHNA and CDR2 YSLEER. This CDR3 comprises 17 residues. CDR3 residues: CASSQDLGQSHNSPLHF. For the CDR3, the DNA is TGCGCCAGCAGCCAAGATCTAGGACAGAGTCATAATTCACCCCTCCACTTT.